This passage covers 25 T cell receptor beta chains from one sample sequenced in a study of cytotoxic CD8 clonotypes in ibrutinib-treated CLL. Sequenced by immunoSEQ multiplex PCR; TCRdb stores in-frame clones only, minus some. Here the sample spans fewer than 150,000 clones, around 84% being singletons. The starting material was PBMCs, obtained after 24 months of ibrutinib treatment. These receptor sequences come from a human donor with chronic lymphocytic leukemia.

This sequence joins TRBV30 and TRBJ2-3, with 10 bases identical to TRBD2. CDR3 length: 15 amino acids. V was clipped by 4 bases and J by 5 bases; unmatched bases: 9. Germline CDR1 and CDR2: GTSNPN and SVGIG (reference sequence). This CDR3 is CAWKRGGGFGDTQYF. The CDR3 DNA sequence: TGTGCCTGGAAGCGGGGGGGAGGTTTCGGAGATACGCAGTATTTT.

The chain couples TRBV5-1 to TRBJ2-5; the D gene is possibly TRBD1 (7 bases). This CDR3 has 13 residues. Trimming removed 0 bases at V and 5 bases at J, with 8 bases between. CDR1 SGHRS and CDR2 YFSETQ come from the germline V gene. CDR3 nucleotide sequence: TGCGCCAGCAGCTTGGCAGGGGGGGAGACCCAGTACTTC. Translating gives CASSLAGGETQYF.

The chain has TRBV20-1 and TRBJ2-3; D is undetermined. Trimming shortened V by 3 bases and J by 5 bases, and 6 bases separated the two germline ends. CDR1 is DFQATT and CDR2 is SNEGSKA in the germline V gene (reference sequence). The CDR3 totals 11 residues. CDR3 DNA sequence: TGCAGTGCTAGTCTGTTAGATACGCAGTATTTT. Encoded protein: CSASLLDTQYF.

The CDR3 region has the DNA TGTGCCAGCAGTCCCCGGGACAGTCCTTACAATGAGCAGTTCTTC. It encodes CASSPRDSPYNEQFF. V usage is TRBV2 and J usage is TRBJ2-1; TRBD1 agrees at 7 bases. Germline CDR1 and CDR2: SNHLY and FYNNEI. V lost 5 bases and J lost 4; bases outside the gene matches: 8. CDR3 length equals 15 residues.

V gene TRBV4-2 combines with J gene TRBJ1-5; D gene unclear. Trimming cost V 0 bases and J 7 bases, with 22 bases left between them. Germline V gene data show CDR1 as LGHNA and CDR2 as YNFKEQ. This CDR3 comprises 18 residues. DNA of the CDR3: TGTGCCAGCAGCCAAGAGTTTTCCCTCGGGCGGGAGAGGCAGCCCCAGCATTTT. Protein: CASSQEFSLGRERQPQHF.

This rearrangement joins TRBV2 to TRBJ1-5, with TRBD1 identical over 7 bases. The CDR3 consists of 14 residues. With 4 bases clipped from V and 6 bases from J, the junction kept 6 bases outside the gene matches. The germline gives CDR1 SNHLY, CDR2 FYNNEI. CDR3 DNA: TGTGCCAGCAGTGTAACAGGGGCTAGTCAGCCCCAGCATTTT. Translated, it gives CASSVTGASQPQHF.

V usage is TRBV19 and J usage is TRBJ1-5; D gene uncertain. From germline, CDR1 is LNHDA and CDR2 SQIVND (reference sequence). With 6 bases removed from V and 7 bases from J, the gap between germline ends came to 13 bases. The CDR3 is made up of 13 amino acids. CDR3 DNA: TGTGCCAGTAGGGCAAAGGTGGGCCAGCCCCAGCATTTT. Its translation: CASRAKVGQPQHF.

CDR3 residues: CASGGIAKNIQYF. CDR3 in DNA: TGTGCCAGTGGCGGGATAGCCAAAAACATTCAGTACTTC. J is TRBJ2-4 and V is TRBV30; maybe TRBD2 (6 bases). V dropped 8 bases and J dropped 0 bases, with 11 bases sitting between them. CDR1 and CDR2 (germline): GTSNPN, SVGIG (reference sequence). The CDR3 spans 13 residues.

The rearrangement joins TRBV7-8 to TRBJ2-5; TRBD1 matches 7 bases. The last part of the DNA fits TRBJ2-7 better; the J call may be wrong. CDR3 size: 15 residues. The germline CDR1 and CDR2 sequences are SGHVS and FQNEAQ. The CDR3 DNA is TGTGCCAGCAGCTTAGGGCTCCGGGACAGCGGCGAGCAGTACTTC. It is translated as CASSLGLRDSGEQYF.

The CDR3 DNA reads as TGTGCCAGCAGGTCCAGGCCCCAAGAGACCCAGTACTTC. It specifies CASRSRPQETQYF. The rearrangement uses TRBV6-5 and TRBJ2-5; D remains unclear. V was cut by 6 bases and J by 1 base, with 9 bases left in between. The germline gives CDR1 MNHEY, CDR2 SVGAGI. The CDR3 covers 13 residues.

V is TRBV7-2 and J is TRBJ2-7; 10 nucleotides match TRBD2. Trimming took 5 bases from V and 4 from J; bases not matched to a gene: 5. Germline V lookup: CDR1 SGHTA, CDR2 FQGNSA. The CDR3 runs to 14 residues. CDR3 region: CASSTSGAGYEQYF. CDR3 nucleotide sequence: TGTGCCAGCAGCACTAGCGGGGCGGGGTACGAGCAGTACTTC.

Only a few counts were recorded for this clone. This chain links TRBV30 with TRBJ1-5, with 7 bases fitting TRBD1. Germline assignment: CDR1 GTSNPN and CDR2 SVGIG (reference sequence). V was pared by 4 bases and J by 3 bases, with 3 bases of the junction left unmatched. The CDR3 totals 13 residues. The CDR3 DNA sequence: TGTGCCTGGAAACAGGGGTTCAATCAGCCCCAGCATTTT. Translating gives CAWKQGFNQPQHF.

V and J are TRBV7-2 and TRBJ2-3; no firm D call. The CDR3 has 12 residues. Germline V gene lookup returns CDR1 SGHTA and CDR2 FQGNSA. V was trimmed by 1 base and J by 5 bases, leaving 4 bases between them. CDR3 region: CASSLGEDTQYF. CDR3 coding DNA: TGTGCCAGCAGCTTAGGGGAAGATACGCAGTATTTT.

The gene calls are TRBV7-8 and TRBJ2-3; D is unresolved. Deletions cut 0 bases from V and 4 bases from J, with 8 bases between. CDR3 length: 14 amino acids. Germline V gives CDR1 SGHVS, CDR2 FQNEAQ. The CDR3 DNA sequence: TGTGCCAGCAGCTTAGCGATTCAGGCAGATACGCAGTATTTT. Amino acid sequence: CASSLAIQADTQYF.

CDR3 in DNA: TGTGCCAGCAGCTTTCAGGGTTTGAACACTGAAGCTTTCTTT. Its translation: CASSFQGLNTEAFF. The chain is built from TRBV6-6 and TRBJ1-1, with a tentative D call TRBD1 (5 bases). Trimming shortened V by 6 bases and J by 0 bases, and 11 bases separated the two germline ends. CDR3 size: 14 residues. Germline V gene sequence: CDR1 MNHNY, CDR2 SVGAGI (reference sequence).

The rearrangement links TRBV18 to TRBJ1-2; TRBD1 aligns across 7 bases. The CDR3 runs 14 residues. Looked up from germline, CDR1 is KGHSH and CDR2 is LQKENI. The V and J ends lost 3 bases and 3 bases, in that order; junction bases with no gene match: 4. The CDR3 is CASSPTTGDYGYTF. The CDR3 DNA reads TGTGCCAGCTCACCCACAACAGGGGACTATGGCTACACCTTC. The full variable domain, with the rest looked up from reference TRBV18 and TRBJ1-2, is NAGVMQNPRHLVRRRGQEARLRCSPMKGHSHVYWYRQLPEEGLKFMVYLQKENIIDESGMPKERFSAEFPKEGPSILRIQQVVRGDSAAYFCASSPTTGDYGYTFGSGTRLTVV.

This clone occurred a few times. This sequence joins TRBV5-5 and TRBJ2-7, with 7 bases aligning to TRBD1. Germline V gene data show CDR1 as SGHKS and CDR2 as YYEKEE (reference sequence). Trimming took 4 bases from V and 12 from J; bases not matched to a gene: 13. CDR3 length equals 13 residues. The DNA of the CDR3 is TGTGCCAGCAGCCCGGAAGTAGGGGGCTATGGGTACTTC. It codes for CASSPEVGGYGYF.

The CDR3 loop is CASSAQPGTDTQYF. The CDR3 DNA sequence: TGTGCCAGCAGTGCCCAACCGGGCACAGATACGCAGTATTTT. V usage is TRBV6-4 and J usage is TRBJ2-3; D gene uncertain. Germline V gene data show CDR1 as MRHNA and CDR2 as SNTAGT. Trimming took 4 bases from V and 1 from J, leaving 9 bases between them. The CDR3 is made up of 14 amino acids.

This clone was seen a single time. The rearrangement joins TRBV18 to TRBJ1-5; 8 bases agree with TRBD1. Per germline, CDR1 KGHSH and CDR2 LQKENI. The ends lost 8 bases at V and 7 bases at J; junction bases unmatched: 4. The CDR3 is made up of 12 amino acids. The CDR3 region is CASRQGWQPQHF. As DNA, the CDR3 is TGTGCCAGCCGACAGGGGTGGCAGCCCCAGCATTTT.

The V call is TRBV18, the J call TRBJ2-2; D unresolved. The CDR3 totals 15 residues. Germline CDR1 reads KGHSH; CDR2 reads LQKENI. V was trimmed by 1 base and J by 0 bases, leaving 6 bases between them. The CDR3 loop reads CASSPLQTNTGELFF. CDR3 in DNA: TGTGCCAGCTCACCACTACAGACGAACACCGGGGAGCTGTTTTTT.

The chain employs TRBV19 and TRBJ2-3; unclear D gene. The CDR3 has 15 amino acids. Germline-derived CDR1 and CDR2 are LNHDA and SQIVND (reference sequence). Trimming shortened V by 3 bases and J by 8 bases, and 18 bases separated the two germline ends. The CDR3 spells CASSIGRRHVGTQYF. CDR3 bases: TGTGCCAGTAGTATCGGGCGGCGTCACGTGGGTACGCAGTATTTT.

V and J are TRBV7-3 and TRBJ2-1; 8 bases are shared with TRBD2. After removal of 1 base from V and 4 bases from J, the junction contained 9 bases not matched to a gene. The CDR3 is 17 amino acids. In germline, CDR1 is SGHTA, CDR2 FQGTGA. The CDR3 loop is CASSLKLTGGIYNEQFF. The CDR3 nucleotides are TGTGCCAGCAGCTTAAAACTTACGGGGGGGATTTACAATGAGCAGTTCTTC.

V gene TRBV7-2 combines with J gene TRBJ1-1, with D possibly TRBD1 on 6 matching bases. V shed 5 bases and J shed 1 base, with 23 bases lying between them. CDR1 and CDR2 (germline): SGHTA, FQGNSA. This CDR3 has 18 residues. The CDR3 region is CASSVNSPQGLGNTEAFF. CDR3 DNA: TGTGCCAGCAGCGTCAATTCCCCCCAGGGGCTGGGGAACACTGAAGCTTTCTTT.

The gene calls are TRBV14 and TRBJ2-1; no clear D. Germline CDR1 and CDR2: SGHDN and FVKESK. V was cut by 4 bases and J by 0 bases, with 13 bases left in between. The CDR3 covers 16 residues. CDR3 in DNA: TGTGCCAGCAGCCCTACCGGGCTCACCTCCTACAATGAGCAGTTCTTC. It specifies CASSPTGLTSYNEQFF. The full variable domain, in which reference TRBV14 and TRBJ2-1 provide the parts outside the CDR3, is EAGVTQFPSHSVIEKGQTVTLRCDPISGHDNLYWYRRVMGKEIKFLLHFVKESKQDESGMPNNRFLAERTGGTYSTLKVQPAELEDSGVYFCASSPTGLTSYNEQFFGPGTRLTVL.

This clone was seen a few times. This chain uses TRBV27 with TRBJ1-5; 8 nucleotides line up with TRBD1. J was trimmed by 3 bases and V by 5 bases; bases with no gene match: 3. The CDR3 covers 14 residues. CDR1 is MNHEY and CDR2 is SMNVEV in the germline V gene (reference sequence). The CDR3 nucleotides read TGTGCCAGCAGTCAGGGGGCGGTCAATCAGCCCCAGCATTTT. Amino acids: CASSQGAVNQPQHF.